This is a list of T cell receptor beta chains from one sample in a study of blood T cell repertoires in COVID-19. Data came from immunoSEQ multiplex PCR; TCRdb stores just in-frame clones and leaves some out. This repertoire shows around 300,000 clones, just under 85% found once; its top ten account for around 4%. The material sequenced was peripheral blood. The receptors shown here come from a woman between 50 and 59 years old with active or convalescent COVID-19. CDR3s include the opening cysteine and the closing phenylalanine or tryptophan. D genes are given only for firm matches. Not every row has a clone size; where given, it reads once, few, many or a size class.

j_gene	v_gene	abundance	d_gene	CDR3nt	CDR3aa
TRBJ2-5	TRBV9	.	TRBD2	TGTGCCAGCAGCGTACCAGCGGGAGCAGAGACCCAGTACTTC	CASSVPAGAETQYF
TRBJ2-1	TRBV4-1	.	.	TGCGCCAGCAGCCAAGATAGAATGGGGGGTTGGTTCTTC	CASSQDRMGGWFF
TRBJ2-2	TRBV11-2	.	.	TGTGCCAGCACCTTCCCCCGCGGAGGGCACACCGGGGAGCTGTTTTTT	CASTFPRGGHTGELFF
TRBJ2-7	TRBV5-1	few	TRBD2	TGCGCCAGCAGCTTGTTATCGTCTAGCGGGAGCTCCTACGAGCAGTACTTC	CASSLLSSSGSSYEQYF
TRBJ1-1	TRBV2	.	.	TGTGCCAGCAGCATAGACCGGGTCTCTAAGCAAGCTTTCTTT	CASSIDRVSKQAFF
TRBJ2-1	TRBV5-1	many	.	TGCGCCAGCAGCCTCCTTGGTGGGAGAAGCTACAATGAGCAGTTCTTC	CASSLLGGRSYNEQFF
TRBJ1-2	TRBV28	.	.	TGTGCCAGCGGCACTATCTATGGCTACACCTTC	CASGTIYGYTF
TRBJ1-6	TRBV5-1	.	.	TGCGCCAGCAGCTTGGCACAAGCGGGGGAGAACTCACCCCTCCACTTT	CASSLAQAGENSPLHF
TRBJ1-3	TRBV5-5	.	.	TGTGCCAGCAGCTTAGGGCATCAGGGTTCTGGAAACACCATATATTTT	CASSLGHQGSGNTIYF
TRBJ1-4	TRBV15	.	.	TGTGCCACCAGCAGTTTTTCCGGGACACCTAATGAAAAACTGTTTTTT	CATSSFSGTPNEKLFF
TRBJ2-1	TRBV14	.	.	TGTGCCAGCAGCCCCCTCGGGGTCCCGTGGGTCTACAATGAGCAGTTCTTC	CASSPLGVPWVYNEQFF
TRBJ2-2	TRBV7-9	.	.	TGTGCCAGCAGCTCCCCCGGGGGGCAGGGAAACACCGGGGAGCTGTTTTTT	CASSSPGGQGNTGELFF
TRBJ1-5	TRBV19	.	TRBD1	TGTGCCAGTAGTATAGTGCAGGGGGCCCCGGAACGGCCCCAGCATTTT	CASSIVQGAPERPQHF
TRBJ2-2	TRBV19	few	TRBD1	TGTGCCAGTAGCCAGGACAGGGCGAACACCGGGGAGCTGTTTTTT	CASSQDRANTGELFF
TRBJ2-7	TRBV5-6	.	.	TGTGCCAGCAGCTTGGAACAGGGTTTAGAGCAGTACTTC	CASSLEQGLEQYF
TRBJ2-7	TRBV27	.	TRBD2	TGTGCCAGCAGTTCCCAACCCGGGACTAGTACTTACGAGCAGTACTTC	CASSSQPGTSTYEQYF
TRBJ1-1	TRBV2	.	.	TGTGCCAGCTCATCCCCCGGGGGGGGAACGGCTGAAGCTTTCTTT	CASSSPGGGTAEAFF
TRBJ2-3	TRBV9	.	TRBD2	TGTGCCAGCGGTAGCGGGAGGGCCCGGACAGATACGCAGTATTTT	CASGSGRARTDTQYF
TRBJ1-6	TRBV2	.	.	TGTGCCAGCAGCGACTCGAGCTCCTATAATTCACCCCTCCACTTT	CASSDSSSYNSPLHF
TRBJ2-7	TRBV5-1	.	.	TGCGCCAGCAGCTTGGAGGGGCGGGAATGGGACGAGCAGTACTTC	CASSLEGREWDEQYF
TRBJ2-1	TRBV7-8	.	TRBD1	TGTGCCAGCAGCCTAGGGACAGCCCGAATGGGCTACAATGAGCAGTTCTTC	CASSLGTARMGYNEQFF
TRBJ1-2	TRBV28	.	.	TGTGCCAGCAGTTTTAAGACAGGTGCTAGGGTGAGGAATGGCTACACCTTC	CASSFKTGARVRNGYTF
TRBJ2-3	TRBV3-1/TRBV3-2	.	.	TGTGCCAGCAGCCAAGAAGTCCCAGGGTCTGATACGCAGTATTTT	CASSQEVPGSDTQYF
TRBJ1-3	TRBV30	.	.	TGTGCTGGGGGCCGTGGGTCCTCTGGAAACACCATATATTTT	CAGGRGSSGNTIYF
TRBJ2-1	TRBV6-5	.	TRBD2	TGTGCCAGCAACCCTAGCGGGAGGCTCCGCAATGAGCAGTTCTTC	CASNPSGRLRNEQFF
TRBJ2-5	TRBV15	.	TRBD2	TGTGCCACCAGCATCGACGGGACTAGACAAGAGACCCAGTACTTC	CATSIDGTRQETQYF
TRBJ2-5	TRBV10-2	.	.	TGCGCCAGCTCCTTAGCGGAAGAGACCCAGTACTTC	CASSLAEETQYF
TRBJ1-5	TRBV2	.	TRBD1	TGTGCCAGCAGTTTGACAGGGGAAAGTCAGCCCCAGCATTTT	CASSLTGESQPQHF
TRBJ2-1	TRBV6-1	.	TRBD2	TGTGCCAGCAGTGAGCGGGAGAGCAGCGATGAGCAGTTCTTC	CASSERESSDEQFF
TRBJ2-7	TRBV27	.	.	TGTGCCAGCAGTCCACAACTAATCAGGGGTAGGATGTCCTACGAGCAGTACTTC	CASSPQLIRGRMSYEQYF
TRBJ2-3	TRBV30	.	.	TGTGCCTGGAAGAATCTAGCGATGGGCACAGATACGCAGTATTTT	CAWKNLAMGTDTQYF
TRBJ2-5	TRBV2	.	.	TGTGCCATCCTTCGGAGTGACGGCCCCTCCTGGGAGACCCAGTACTTC	CAILRSDGPSWETQYF
TRBJ1-5	TRBV30	.	TRBD1	TGTGCCTGGAGTGTAAATACGAACAGGGGATTTTATAGCAATCAGCCCCAGCATTTT	CAWSVNTNRGFYSNQPQHF
TRBJ1-2	TRBV3-1/TRBV3-2	.	.	TGTGCCAGCAGCCAAGGGCCTCATTATGGCTACACCTTC	CASSQGPHYGYTF
TRBJ1-2	TRBV6-5	.	.	TGTGCCAGCAGTCGGACAGCGATGGATGGCTACACCTTC	CASSRTAMDGYTF
TRBJ1-5	TRBV6-2/TRBV6-3	.	TRBD1	TGTGCCAGCAGTTTTACAGGGGGTTTGAATCAGCCCCAGCATTTT	CASSFTGGLNQPQHF
TRBJ1-2	TRBV6-5	.	TRBD1	TGTGCCTTCGGACAGGGGTGGGGCTACACCTTC	CAFGQGWGYTF
TRBJ2-5	TRBV5-1	.	.	TGCGCCAGCAGCAGGGGTCAAGAGACCCAGTACTTC	CASSRGQETQYF
TRBJ2-5	TRBV13	.	.	TGTGCCAGCAGCTCCGGGAGTGGGAAGCGAGAGACCCAGTACTTC	CASSSGSGKRETQYF
TRBJ2-1	TRBV27	.	.	TGTGCCAGCAGTTTAAGGGGGAGCACCCGCAATGAGCAGTTCTTC	CASSLRGSTRNEQFF
TRBJ2-7	TRBV7-8	.	.	TGTGCCAGCAGCTCCGAGGCCATCTACGAGCAGTACTTC	CASSSEAIYEQYF